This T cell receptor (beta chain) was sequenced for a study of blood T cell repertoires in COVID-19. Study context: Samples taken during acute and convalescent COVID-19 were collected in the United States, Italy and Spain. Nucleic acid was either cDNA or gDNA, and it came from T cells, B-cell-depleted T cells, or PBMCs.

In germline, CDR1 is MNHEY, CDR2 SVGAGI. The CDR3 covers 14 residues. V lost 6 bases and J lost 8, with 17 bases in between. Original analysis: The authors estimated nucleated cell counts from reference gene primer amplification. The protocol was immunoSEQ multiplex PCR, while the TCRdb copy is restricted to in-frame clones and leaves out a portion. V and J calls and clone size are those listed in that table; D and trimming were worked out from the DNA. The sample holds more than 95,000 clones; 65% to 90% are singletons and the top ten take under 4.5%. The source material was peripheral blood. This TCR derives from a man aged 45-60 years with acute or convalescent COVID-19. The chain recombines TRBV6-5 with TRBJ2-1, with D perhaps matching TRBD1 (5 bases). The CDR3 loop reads CASSTTGPPYEQFF. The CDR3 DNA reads TGTGCCAGCAGCACCACAGGCCCCCCCTATGAGCAGTTCTTC.